This TCR beta chain is drawn from a study of blood T cell repertoires in COVID-19. Study-level background: T cells, B-cell-depleted T cells, or PBMCs supplied cDNA or gDNA.

The V gene's germline CDR1 is ENHRY and CDR2 SYGVKD. The V gene lost 5 bases and the J gene lost 0 bases, with 19 bases spanning the gap. The CDR3 sequence is 17 residues long. The table came from immunoSEQ multiplex PCR; TCRdb's copy has only in-frame clones and leaves some out. The table has under 350,000 clones, about nine tenths seen once. The V gene is TRBV10-3, the J gene TRBJ1-1; perhaps TRBD1 as D (5 bases). This receptor was identified in a woman aged 25 to 39 with COVID-19, enrolled during active disease. Source material: peripheral blood. CDR3 bases: TGTGCCATCAGTAGACGGACTGGCGGGGGAATGAACACTGAAGCTTTCTTT. This codes for CAISRRTGGGMNTEAFF.